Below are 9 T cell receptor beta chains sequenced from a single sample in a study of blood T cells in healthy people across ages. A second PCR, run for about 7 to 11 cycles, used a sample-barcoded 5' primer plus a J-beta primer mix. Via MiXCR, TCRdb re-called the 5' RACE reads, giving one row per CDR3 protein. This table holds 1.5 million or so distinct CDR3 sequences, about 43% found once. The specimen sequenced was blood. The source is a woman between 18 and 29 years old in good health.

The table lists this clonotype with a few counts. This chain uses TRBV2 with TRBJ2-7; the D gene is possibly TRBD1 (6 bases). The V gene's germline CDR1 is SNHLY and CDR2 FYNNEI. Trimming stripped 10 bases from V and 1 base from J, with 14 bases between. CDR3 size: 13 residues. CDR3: CATSGQTSYEQYF. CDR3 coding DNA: TGTGCCACCTCGGGACAAACATCCTACGAGCAGTACTTC.

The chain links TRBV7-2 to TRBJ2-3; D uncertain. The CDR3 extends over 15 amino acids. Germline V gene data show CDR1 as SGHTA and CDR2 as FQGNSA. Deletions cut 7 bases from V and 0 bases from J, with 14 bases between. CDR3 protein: CASNLPPPSTDTQYF. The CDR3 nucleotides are TGTGCCAGCAACCTCCCCCCCCCTAGCACAGATACGCAGTATTTT.

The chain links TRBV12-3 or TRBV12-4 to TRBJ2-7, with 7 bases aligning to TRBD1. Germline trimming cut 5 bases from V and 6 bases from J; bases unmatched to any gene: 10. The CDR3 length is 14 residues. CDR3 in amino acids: CASSPDRAGGEQYF. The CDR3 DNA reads TGTGCCAGCAGTCCCGACAGGGCTGGAGGCGAGCAGTACTTC.

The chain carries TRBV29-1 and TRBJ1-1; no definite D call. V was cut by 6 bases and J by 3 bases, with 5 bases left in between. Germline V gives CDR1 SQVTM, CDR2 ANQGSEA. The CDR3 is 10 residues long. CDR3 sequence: CSVHDTEAFF. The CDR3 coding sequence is TGCAGCGTCCACGACACTGAAGCTTTCTTT.

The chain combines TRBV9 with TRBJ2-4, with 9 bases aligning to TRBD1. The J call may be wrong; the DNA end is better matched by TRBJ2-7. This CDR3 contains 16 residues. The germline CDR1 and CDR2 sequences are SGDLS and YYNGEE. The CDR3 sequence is CASSSPWDREENEQYF. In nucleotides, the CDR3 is TGTGCCAGCAGCTCACCGTGGGACAGGGAAGAAAACGAGCAGTACTTC.

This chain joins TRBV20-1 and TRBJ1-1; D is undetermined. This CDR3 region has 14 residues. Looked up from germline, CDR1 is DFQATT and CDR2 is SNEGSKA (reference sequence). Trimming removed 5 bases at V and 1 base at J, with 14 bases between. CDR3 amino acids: CSARRPGENTEAFF. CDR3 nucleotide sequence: TGCAGTGCTCGTCGCCCTGGGGAGAACACTGAAGCTTTCTTT.

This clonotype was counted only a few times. CDR3 bases: TGTGCCAGCACCTTGGGGACCTACGAGCAGTACTTC. Translating gives CASTLGTYEQYF. This rearrangement joins TRBV12-3 or TRBV12-4 to TRBJ2-7; D gene unclear. V was shortened by 7 bases and J by 2 bases, with 9 bases between the two germline ends. The CDR3 has 12 residues.

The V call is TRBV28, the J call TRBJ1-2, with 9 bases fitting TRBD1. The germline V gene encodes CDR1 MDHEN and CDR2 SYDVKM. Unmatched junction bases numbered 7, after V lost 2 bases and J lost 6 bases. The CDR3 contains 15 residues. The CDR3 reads CASSLTRDRVHGYTF. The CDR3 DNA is TGTGCCAGCAGTTTAACGCGGGACAGGGTTCATGGCTACACCTTC.

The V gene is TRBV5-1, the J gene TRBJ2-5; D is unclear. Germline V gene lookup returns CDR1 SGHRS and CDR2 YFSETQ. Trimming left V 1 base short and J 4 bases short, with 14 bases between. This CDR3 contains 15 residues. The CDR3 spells CASSLLGNLGETQYF. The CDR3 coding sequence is TGCGCCAGCAGCTTGTTAGGGAACCTCGGAGAGACCCAGTACTTC. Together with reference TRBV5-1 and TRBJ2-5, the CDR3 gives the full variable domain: KAGVTQTPRYLIKTRGQQVTLSCSPISGHRSVSWYQQTPGQGLQFLFEYFSETQRNKGNFPGRFSGRQFSNSRSEMNVSTLELGDSALYLCASSLLGNLGETQYFGPGTRLLVL.